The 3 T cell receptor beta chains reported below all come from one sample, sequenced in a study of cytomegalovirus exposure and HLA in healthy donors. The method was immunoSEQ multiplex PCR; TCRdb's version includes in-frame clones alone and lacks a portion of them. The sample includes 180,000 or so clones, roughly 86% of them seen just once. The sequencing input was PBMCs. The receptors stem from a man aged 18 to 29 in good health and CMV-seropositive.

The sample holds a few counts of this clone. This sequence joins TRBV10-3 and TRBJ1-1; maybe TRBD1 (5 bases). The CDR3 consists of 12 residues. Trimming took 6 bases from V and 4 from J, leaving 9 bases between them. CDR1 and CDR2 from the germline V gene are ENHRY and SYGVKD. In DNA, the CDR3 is TGTGCCATCAGGTCGGGGGGCACTGAAGCTTTCTTT. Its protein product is CAIRSGGTEAFF.

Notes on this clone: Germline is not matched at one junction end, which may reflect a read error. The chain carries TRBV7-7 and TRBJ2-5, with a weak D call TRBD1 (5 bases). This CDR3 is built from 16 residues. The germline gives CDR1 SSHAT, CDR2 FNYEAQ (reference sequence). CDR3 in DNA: TGTGCTAGCAGCTTATTCCCCAGGGATGGTAAAGAGACCCAGTACTTC. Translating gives CASSLFPRDGKETQYF.

In nucleotides, the CDR3 is TGTGCCAGCAGTTTATGGCAGGGTCCGGAGACCCAGTACTTC. It yields the protein CASSLWQGPETQYF. The rearrangement uses TRBV28 and TRBJ2-5; tentatively, D is TRBD1 (5 bases). This CDR3 is built from 14 residues. Trimming left V 0 bases short and J 5 bases short, with 10 bases between. Germline V lookup: CDR1 MDHEN, CDR2 SYDVKM.